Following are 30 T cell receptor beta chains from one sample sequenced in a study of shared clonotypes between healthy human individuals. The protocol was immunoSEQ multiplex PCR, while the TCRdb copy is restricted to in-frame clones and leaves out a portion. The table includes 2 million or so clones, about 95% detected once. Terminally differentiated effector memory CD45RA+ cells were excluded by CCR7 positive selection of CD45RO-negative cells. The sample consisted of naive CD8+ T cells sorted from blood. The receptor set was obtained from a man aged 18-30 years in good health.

CDR3 loop: CASSLSPGGYEQYF. The CDR3 DNA sequence: TGTGCCAGCAGCTTAAGTCCAGGGGGTTACGAGCAGTACTTC. The rearrangement links TRBV7-9 to TRBJ2-7, with TRBD1 matching over 7 bases. J lost 4 bases, V lost 2 bases, and 5 bases had no gene match. CDR1 and CDR2 (germline): SEHNR, FQNEAQ (reference sequence). This CDR3 has 14 amino acids.

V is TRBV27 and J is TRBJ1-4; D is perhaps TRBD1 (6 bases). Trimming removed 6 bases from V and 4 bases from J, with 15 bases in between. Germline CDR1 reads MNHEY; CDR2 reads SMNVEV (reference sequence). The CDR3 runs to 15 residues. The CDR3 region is CASRPNGGVNEKLFF. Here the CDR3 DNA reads TGTGCCAGCAGACCGAACGGGGGCGTTAATGAAAAACTGTTTTTT.

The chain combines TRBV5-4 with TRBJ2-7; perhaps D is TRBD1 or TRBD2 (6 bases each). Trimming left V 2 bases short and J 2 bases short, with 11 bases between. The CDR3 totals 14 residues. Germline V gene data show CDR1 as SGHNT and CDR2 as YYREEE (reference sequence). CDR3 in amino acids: CASSFLGGPYEQYF. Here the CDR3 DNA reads TGTGCCAGCAGCTTCCTGGGGGGCCCCTACGAGCAGTACTTC. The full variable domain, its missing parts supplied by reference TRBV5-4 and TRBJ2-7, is ETGVTQSPTHLIKTRGQQVTLRCSSQSGHNTVSWYQQALGQGPQFIFQYYREEENGRGNFPPRFSGLQFPNYSSELNVNALELDDSALYLCASSFLGGPYEQYFGPGTRLTVT.

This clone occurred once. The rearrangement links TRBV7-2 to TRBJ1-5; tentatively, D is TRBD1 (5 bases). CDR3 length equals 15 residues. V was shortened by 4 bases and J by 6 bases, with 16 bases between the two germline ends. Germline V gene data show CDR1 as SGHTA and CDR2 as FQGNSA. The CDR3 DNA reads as TGTGCCAGCAGCTCGACTCGACAGCCGGGTCAGCCCCAGCATTTT. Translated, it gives CASSSTRQPGQPQHF.

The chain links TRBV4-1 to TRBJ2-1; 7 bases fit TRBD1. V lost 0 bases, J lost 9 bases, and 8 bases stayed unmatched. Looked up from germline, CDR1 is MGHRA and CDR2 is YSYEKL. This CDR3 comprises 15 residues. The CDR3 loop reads CASSQEQGLAGEQFF. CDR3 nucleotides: TGCGCCAGCAGCCAAGAACAGGGGTTAGCTGGTGAGCAGTTCTTC.

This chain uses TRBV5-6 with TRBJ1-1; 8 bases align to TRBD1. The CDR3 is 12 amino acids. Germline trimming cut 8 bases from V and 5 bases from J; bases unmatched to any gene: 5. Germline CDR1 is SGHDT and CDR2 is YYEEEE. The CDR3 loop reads CASFTGGTEAFF. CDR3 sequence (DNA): TGTGCCAGTTTTACAGGGGGTACTGAAGCTTTCTTT. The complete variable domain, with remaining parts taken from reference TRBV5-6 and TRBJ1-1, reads DAGVTQSPTHLIKTRGQQVTLRCSPKSGHDTVSWYQQALGQGPQFIFQYYEEEERQRGNFPDRFSGHQFPNYSSELNVNALLLGDSALYLCASFTGGTEAFFGQGTRLTVV.

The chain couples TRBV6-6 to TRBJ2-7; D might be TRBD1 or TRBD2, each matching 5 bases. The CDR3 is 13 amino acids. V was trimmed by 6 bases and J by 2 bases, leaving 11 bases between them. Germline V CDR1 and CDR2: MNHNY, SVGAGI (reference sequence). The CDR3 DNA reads TGTGCCAGCAGCCTGGGACCTACCTACGAGCAGTACTTC. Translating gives CASSLGPTYEQYF.

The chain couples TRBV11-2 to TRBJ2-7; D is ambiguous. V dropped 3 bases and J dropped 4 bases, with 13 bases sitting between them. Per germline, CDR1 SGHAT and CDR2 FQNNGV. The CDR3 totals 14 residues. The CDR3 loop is CASSFGANSYEQYF. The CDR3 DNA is TGTGCCAGCAGCTTCGGTGCAAACTCTTACGAGCAGTACTTC.

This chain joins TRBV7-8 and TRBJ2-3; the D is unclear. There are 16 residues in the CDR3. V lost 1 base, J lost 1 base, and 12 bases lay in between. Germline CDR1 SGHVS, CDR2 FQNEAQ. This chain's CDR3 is CASSLVVVAGTDTQYF. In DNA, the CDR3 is TGTGCCAGCAGCTTAGTAGTGGTCGCGGGCACAGATACGCAGTATTTT. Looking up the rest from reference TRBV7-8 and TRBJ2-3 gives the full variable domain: GAGVSQSPRYKVAKRGQDVALRCDPISGHVSLFWYQQALGQGPEFLTYFQNEAQLDKSGLPSDRFFAERPEGSVSTLKIQRTQQEDSAVYLCASSLVVVAGTDTQYFGPGTRLTVL.

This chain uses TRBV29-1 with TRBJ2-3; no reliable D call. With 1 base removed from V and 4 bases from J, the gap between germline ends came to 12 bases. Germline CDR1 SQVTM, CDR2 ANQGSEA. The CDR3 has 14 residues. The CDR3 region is CSVEGIIMADTQYF. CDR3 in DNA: TGCAGCGTTGAAGGTATTATCATGGCAGATACGCAGTATTTT.

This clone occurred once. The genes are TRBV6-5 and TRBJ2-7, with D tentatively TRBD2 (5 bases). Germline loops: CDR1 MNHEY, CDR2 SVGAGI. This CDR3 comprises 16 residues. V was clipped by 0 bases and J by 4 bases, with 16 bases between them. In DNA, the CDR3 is TGTGCCAGCAGTTACTCCTCCGGGGAATCCCAGTACGAGCAGTACTTC. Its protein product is CASSYSSGESQYEQYF.

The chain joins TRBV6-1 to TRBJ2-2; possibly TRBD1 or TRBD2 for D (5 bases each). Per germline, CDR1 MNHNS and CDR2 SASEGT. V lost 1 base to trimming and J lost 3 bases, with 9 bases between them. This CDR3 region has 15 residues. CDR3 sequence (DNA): TGTGCCAGCAGTGAAGGTGTGGGGGACACCGGGGAGCTGTTTTTT. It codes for CASSEGVGDTGELFF.

The CDR3 nucleotides read TGTGCCAGCAGTTTAGGGGCACCGGGACACCAAATTTTGAACACTGAAGCTTTCTTT. It encodes CASSLGAPGHQILNTEAFF. The genes are TRBV28 and TRBJ1-1; D possibly corresponds to TRBD1 (6 bases). The CDR3 totals 19 residues. Trimming shortened V by 2 bases and J by 0 bases, and 22 bases separated the two germline ends. From germline, CDR1 is MDHEN and CDR2 SYDVKM.

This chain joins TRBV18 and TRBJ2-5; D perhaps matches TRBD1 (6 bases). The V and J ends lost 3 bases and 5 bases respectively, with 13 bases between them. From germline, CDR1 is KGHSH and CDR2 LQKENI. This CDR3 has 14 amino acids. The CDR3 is CASSPETGYETQYF. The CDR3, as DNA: TGTGCCAGCTCACCCGAAACAGGGTATGAGACCCAGTACTTC.

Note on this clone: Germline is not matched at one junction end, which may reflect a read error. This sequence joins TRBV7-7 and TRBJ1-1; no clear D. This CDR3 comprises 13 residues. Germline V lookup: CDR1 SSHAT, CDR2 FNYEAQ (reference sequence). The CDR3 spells CASSLNGDTEAFF. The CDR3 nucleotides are TGTGCTAGCAGCTTAAATGGGGACACTGAAGCTTTCTTT.

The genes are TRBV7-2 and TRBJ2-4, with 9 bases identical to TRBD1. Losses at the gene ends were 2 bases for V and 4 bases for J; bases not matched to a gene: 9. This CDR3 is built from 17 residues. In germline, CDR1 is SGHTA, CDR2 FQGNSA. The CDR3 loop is CASSLNALGQGKNIQYF. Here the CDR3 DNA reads TGTGCCAGCAGCTTAAATGCCCTTGGACAGGGGAAAAACATTCAGTACTTC.

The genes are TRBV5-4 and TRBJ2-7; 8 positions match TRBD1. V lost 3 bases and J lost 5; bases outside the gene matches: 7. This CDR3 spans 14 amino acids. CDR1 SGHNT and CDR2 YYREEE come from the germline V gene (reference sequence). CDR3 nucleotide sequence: TGTGCCAGCAGCTGGCTGGACAGGGTGGACGAGCAGTACTTC. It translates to CASSWLDRVDEQYF. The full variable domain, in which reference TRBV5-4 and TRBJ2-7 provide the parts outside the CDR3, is ETGVTQSPTHLIKTRGQQVTLRCSSQSGHNTVSWYQQALGQGPQFIFQYYREEENGRGNFPPRFSGLQFPNYSSELNVNALELDDSALYLCASSWLDRVDEQYFGPGTRLTVT.

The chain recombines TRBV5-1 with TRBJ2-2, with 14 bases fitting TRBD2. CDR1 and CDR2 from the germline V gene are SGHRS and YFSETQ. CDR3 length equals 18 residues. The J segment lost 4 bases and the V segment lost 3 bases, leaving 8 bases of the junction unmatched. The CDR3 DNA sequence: TGCGCCAGCAGCTGGTTCTCCGGGACTAGCGGGAGCACCGGGGAGCTGTTTTTT. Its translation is CASSWFSGTSGSTGELFF.

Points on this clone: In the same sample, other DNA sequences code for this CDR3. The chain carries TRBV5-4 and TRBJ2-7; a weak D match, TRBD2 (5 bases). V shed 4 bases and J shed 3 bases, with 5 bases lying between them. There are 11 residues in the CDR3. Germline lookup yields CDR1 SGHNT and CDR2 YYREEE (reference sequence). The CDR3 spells CASSEGYEQYF. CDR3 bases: TGTGCCAGCAGCGAGGGCTACGAGCAGTACTTC.

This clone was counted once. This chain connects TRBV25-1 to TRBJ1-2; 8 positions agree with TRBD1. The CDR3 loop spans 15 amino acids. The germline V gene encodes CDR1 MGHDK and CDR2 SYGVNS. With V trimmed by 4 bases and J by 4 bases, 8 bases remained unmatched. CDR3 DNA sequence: TGTGCCAGCAGTGTAGGGACAGGTAGTTTCTATGGCTACACCTTC. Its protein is CASSVGTGSFYGYTF.

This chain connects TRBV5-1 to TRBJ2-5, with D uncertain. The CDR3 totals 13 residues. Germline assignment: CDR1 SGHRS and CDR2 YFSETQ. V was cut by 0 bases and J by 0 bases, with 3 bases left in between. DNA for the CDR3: TGCGCCAGCAGCTTGGTTGACCAAGAGACCCAGTACTTC. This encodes CASSLVDQETQYF.

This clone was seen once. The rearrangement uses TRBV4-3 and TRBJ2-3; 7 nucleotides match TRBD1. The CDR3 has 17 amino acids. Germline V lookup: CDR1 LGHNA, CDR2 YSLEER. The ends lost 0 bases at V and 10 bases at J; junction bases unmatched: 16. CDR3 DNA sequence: TGCGCCAGCAGCCAAGATACAGGGGAAATGCCGCGGTATGCGCAGTATTTT. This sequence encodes CASSQDTGEMPRYAQYF.

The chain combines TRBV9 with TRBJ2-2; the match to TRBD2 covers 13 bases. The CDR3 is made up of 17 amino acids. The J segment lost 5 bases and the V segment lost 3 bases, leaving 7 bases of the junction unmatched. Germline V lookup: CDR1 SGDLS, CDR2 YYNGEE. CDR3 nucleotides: TGTGCCAGCAGCGATGGACTAGCGGGAGTTCGGACCGGGGAGCTGTTTTTT. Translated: CASSDGLAGVRTGELFF.

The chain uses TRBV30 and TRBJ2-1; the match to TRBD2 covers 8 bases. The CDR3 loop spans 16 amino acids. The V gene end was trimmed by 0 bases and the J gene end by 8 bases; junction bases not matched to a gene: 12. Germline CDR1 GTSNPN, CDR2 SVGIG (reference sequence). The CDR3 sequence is CAWSVIAGSLIDEQFF. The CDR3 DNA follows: TGTGCCTGGAGTGTAATAGCGGGATCTCTTATAGATGAGCAGTTCTTC.

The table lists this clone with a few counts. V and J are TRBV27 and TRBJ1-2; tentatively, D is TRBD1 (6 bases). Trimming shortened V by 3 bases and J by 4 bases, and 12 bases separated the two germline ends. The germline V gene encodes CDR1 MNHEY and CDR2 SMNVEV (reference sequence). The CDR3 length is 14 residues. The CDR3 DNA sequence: TGTGCCAGCAGTTTCACAGGGACCCTCTATGGCTACACCTTC. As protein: CASSFTGTLYGYTF.

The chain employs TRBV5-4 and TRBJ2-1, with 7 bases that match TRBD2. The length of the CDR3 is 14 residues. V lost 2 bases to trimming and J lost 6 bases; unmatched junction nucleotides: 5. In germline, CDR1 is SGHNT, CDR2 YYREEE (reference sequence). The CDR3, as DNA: TGTGCCAGCAGCTTAGGAGGGAGGGGCAATGAGCAGTTCTTC. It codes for CASSLGGRGNEQFF.

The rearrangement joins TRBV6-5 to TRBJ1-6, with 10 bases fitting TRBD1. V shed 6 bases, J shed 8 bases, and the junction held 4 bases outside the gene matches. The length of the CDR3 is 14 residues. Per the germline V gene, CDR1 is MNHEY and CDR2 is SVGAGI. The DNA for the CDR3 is TGTGCCAGCAGCCCCGGGACAGGGGATTCACCCCTCCACTTT. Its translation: CASSPGTGDSPLHF.

The CDR3, as DNA: TGTGCCAGCAGTCCCCCCCCGGGACAGGGGTTCTACGAGCAGTACTTC. It specifies CASSPPPGQGFYEQYF. This rearrangement joins TRBV28 to TRBJ2-7; 10 nucleotides match TRBD1. The CDR3 length is 16 residues. Germline CDR1 and CDR2: MDHEN and SYDVKM. The junction had 10 bases not matched to a gene; V was cut back by 5 bases and J by 3 bases.

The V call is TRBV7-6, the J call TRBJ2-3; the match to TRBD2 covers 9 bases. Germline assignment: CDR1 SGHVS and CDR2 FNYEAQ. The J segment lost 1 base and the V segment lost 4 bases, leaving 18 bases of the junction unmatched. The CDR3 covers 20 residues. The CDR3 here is CASSSSYPSGTRGGTDTQYF. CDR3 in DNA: TGTGCCAGCAGCTCCTCGTACCCTAGCGGGACCAGGGGGGGCACAGATACGCAGTATTTT.

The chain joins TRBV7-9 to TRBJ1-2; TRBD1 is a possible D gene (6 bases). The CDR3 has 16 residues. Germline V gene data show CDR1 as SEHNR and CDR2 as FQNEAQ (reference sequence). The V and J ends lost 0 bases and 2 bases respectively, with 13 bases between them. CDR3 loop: CASSLAGWTDNYGYTF. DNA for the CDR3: TGTGCCAGCAGCTTAGCGGGCTGGACAGACAACTATGGCTACACCTTC.